This is a list of T cell receptor beta chains from one sample in a study of T-cell reconstitution after alpha-beta-depleted transplantation in children. TCRdb re-called the PCR reads with MiXCR, one entry per CDR3 protein. This sample has about 610,000 distinct CDR3 sequences, with 8% to 11% found just once. The sequencing used PBMCs from the stem cell graft donor, collected from the stem cell graft. The receptors derive from a human donor who donated a stem cell graft to a child with acute myeloid leukemia. The CDR3 runs from the conserved cysteine through the conserved F or W. The D gene is left open where the match is weak. Rows give clone size only sometimes, using once, few, many, or a class for an expanded clone.

>TRBJ2-7|-|TRBV28|few
CASSFWGSANYEQYF
TGTGCCAGCAGTTTTTGGGGGAGTGCCAATTACGAGCAGTACTTC
>TRBJ2-5|TRBD2|TRBV20-1|-
CCASGTSGGRKETQYF
TGCTGTGCTTCCGGGACTAGCGGAGGAAGGAAAGAGACCCAGTACTTC
>TRBJ1-4|-|TRBV12-3/TRBV12-4|-
CASTRKGEKLFF
TGTGCCAGCACCCGCAAAGGAGAGAAACTGTTTTTT
>TRBJ2-3|-|TRBV7-2|few
CASSLFDSKLSTDTQYF
TGTGCCAGCAGCCTTTTCGACAGCAAACTTAGCACAGATACGCAGTATTTT
>TRBJ2-1|-|TRBV11-2|-
CASSLDSGALGGNEQFF
TGTGCCAGCAGCTTAGATTCGGGGGCTTTGGGGGGGAATGAGCAGTTCTTC
>TRBJ2-7|-|TRBV12-3/TRBV12-4|many
CASSLGGRVTSEQYF
TGTGCCAGCAGTTTAGGTGGCAGGGTGACTAGCGAGCAGTACTTC
>TRBJ2-7|TRBD1|TRBV28|-
CASRPSGTGSHEQYF
TGTGCCAGCAGGCCGTCCGGGACAGGGTCCCACGAGCAGTACTTC
>TRBJ1-2|-|TRBV6-5|-
CASSYREGGRGYGYTF
TGTGCCAGCAGTTACAGGGAGGGGGGCAGGGGCTATGGCTACACCTTC
>TRBJ1-2|TRBD1|TRBV20-1|-
CSARAAAGGAVGYTF
TGCAGTGCTAGAGCAGCGGCAGGGGGCGCGGTAGGCTACACCTTC
>TRBJ2-7|-|TRBV10-3|many
CAITRGSDYEQYF
TGTGCCATCACTAGGGGTTCTGACTACGAGCAGTACTTC
>TRBJ2-7|TRBD2|TRBV5-1|few
CASSGRLATYEQYF
TGCGCCAGCAGCGGGAGACTAGCGACCTACGAGCAGTACTTC
>TRBJ2-3|-|TRBV3-1|few
CASSHLQGRTDTQYF
TGTGCCAGCAGCCATCTCCAGGGAAGGACAGATACGCAGTATTTT
>TRBJ2-5|TRBD2|TRBV29-1|few
CSVAGLAIEETQYF
TGCAGCGTTGCGGGACTAGCAATTGAAGAGACCCAGTACTTC
>TRBJ2-7|TRBD2|TRBV20-1|-
CSAQTSGRFYEQYF
TGCAGTGCGCAGACTAGCGGCCGCTTCTACGAGCAGTACTTC
>TRBJ2-3|TRBD2|TRBV5-1|-
CASSLSGGGTDTQYF
TGCGCCAGCAGCCTCAGCGGGGGTGGCACAGATACGCAGTATTTT
>TRBJ2-3|TRBD2|TRBV29-1|-
CSVTLAAGDTQYF
TGCAGCGTTACCCTAGCGGCGGGAGATACGCAGTATTTT
>TRBJ1-2|-|TRBV5-1|many
CASSLQSYGYTF
TGCGCCAGCAGCTTACAGAGCTATGGCTACACCTTC
>TRBJ2-6|-|TRBV30|few
CAWSVDRDFLHSGANVLTF
TGTGCCTGGAGTGTGGATCGGGACTTCCTTCACTCTGGGGCCAACGTCCTGACTTTC
>TRBJ1-2|-|TRBV6-5|few
CASSDSVKKYGYTF
TGTGCCAGCAGCGACTCAGTTAAAAAGTATGGCTACACCTTC
>TRBJ1-4|TRBD1|TRBV20-1|many
CSAGQGAGEKLFF
TGCAGTGCTGGACAGGGGGCGGGAGAAAAACTGTTTTTT
>TRBJ2-4|TRBD2|TRBV12-3/TRBV12-4|few
CASSFRGTSDRGNIQYF
TGTGCCAGCAGTTTTAGGGGGACTAGCGATAGGGGAAACATTCAGTACTTC
>TRBJ1-4|TRBD1|TRBV5-1|many
CASSPQGGNEKLFF
TGCGCCAGCAGCCCGCAGGGGGGTAATGAAAAACTGTTTTTT
>TRBJ2-7|TRBD2|TRBV29-1|many
CSVELAGGPKRYEQYF
TGCAGCGTTGAATTAGCGGGAGGGCCGAAGCGCTACGAGCAGTACTTC
>TRBJ2-1|TRBD2|TRBV5-1|many
CASSTGLGVEQFF
TGCGCCAGCAGCACGGGACTAGGGGTTGAGCAGTTCTTC
>TRBJ2-7|TRBD1|TRBV27|few
CASSLGQGIREQYF
TGTGCCAGCAGTTTGGGACAGGGAATACGGGAGCAGTACTTC
>TRBJ2-7|TRBD1|TRBV29-1|-
CSVESFGTGDYEQYF
TGCAGCGTTGAATCGTTCGGGACAGGAGACTACGAGCAGTACTTC
>TRBJ2-4|-|TRBV6-2/TRBV6-3|-
CASSFLQGWSDIQYF
TGTGCCAGCAGTTTCTTACAAGGTTGGTCTGACATTCAGTACTTC
>TRBJ2-1|-|TRBV12-3/TRBV12-4|many
CASWGEGAKGEQFF
TGTGCCAGCTGGGGGGAGGGGGCGAAAGGTGAGCAGTTCTTC
>TRBJ1-2|-|TRBV7-8|many
CASSSRVIYGYTF
TGTGCCAGCAGCTCAAGAGTTATCTATGGCTACACCTTC